The source of this T cell receptor (beta chain) is a study of cytomegalovirus exposure and HLA in healthy donors. Study-wide findings and caveats: In a later analysis, TCR association rates varied by HLA locus: DRB1 most, HLA-C fewest. Earlier results showed most TCR beta V segments being productive about 87% or about 30% of the time. HLA alleles showed associations with about 15,000 TCR beta sequences in a later analysis, at a 0.05 false discovery rate. Investigators reported about 160 TCR beta chains as tied to cytomegalovirus.

With regard to this clone: Its cognate antigen is unknown.

Researchers ran the PCR with 60 Vbeta and 13 Jbeta primers. Generated by immunoSEQ multiplex PCR, the TCRdb table keeps only in-frame clones and is missing some. The sample includes fewer than 200,000 clones, roughly 80% seen only once; the top ten take roughly 4.4%. Trimming cost V 5 bases and J 4 bases, with 14 bases left between them. CDR1 is SGHRS and CDR2 is YFSETQ in the germline V gene. The CDR3 totals 14 residues. The V and J genes are TRBV5-1 and TRBJ2-3; the D gene is possibly TRBD2 (5 bases). What was sequenced was PBMCs. This clonotype was obtained from a woman between 18 and 29 years old in good health and CMV-seropositive. The CDR3 is CASSPSSNADTQYF. DNA of the CDR3: TGCGCCAGCAGTCCTAGCTCGAACGCAGATACGCAGTATTTT.